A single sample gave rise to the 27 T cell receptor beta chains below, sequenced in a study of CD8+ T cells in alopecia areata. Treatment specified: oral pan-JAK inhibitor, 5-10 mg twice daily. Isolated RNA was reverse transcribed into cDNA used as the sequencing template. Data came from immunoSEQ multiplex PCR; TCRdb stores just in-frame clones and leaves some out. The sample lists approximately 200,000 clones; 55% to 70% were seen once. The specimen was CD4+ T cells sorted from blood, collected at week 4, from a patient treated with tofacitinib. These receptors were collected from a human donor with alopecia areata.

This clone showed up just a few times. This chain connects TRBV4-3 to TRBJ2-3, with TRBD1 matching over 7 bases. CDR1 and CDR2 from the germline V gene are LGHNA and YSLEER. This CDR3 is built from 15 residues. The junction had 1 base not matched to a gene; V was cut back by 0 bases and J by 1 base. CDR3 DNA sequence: TGCGCCAGCAGCCAAGAGGGGACAGGCACAGATACGCAGTATTTT. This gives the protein CASSQEGTGTDTQYF.

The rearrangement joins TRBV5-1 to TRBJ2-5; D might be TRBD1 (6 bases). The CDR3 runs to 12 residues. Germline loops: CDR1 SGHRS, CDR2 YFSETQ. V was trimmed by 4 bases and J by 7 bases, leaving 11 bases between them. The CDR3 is CASSREGVTQYF. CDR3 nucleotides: TGCGCCAGCAGCCGAGAGGGGGTGACCCAGTACTTC.

CDR3 DNA: TGTGCCAGCATCCACTCGACAGGGAATAGCAATCAGCCCCAGCATTTT. Translation: CASIHSTGNSNQPQHF. The chain links TRBV27 to TRBJ1-5, with 7 bases aligning to TRBD1. Germline CDR1 MNHEY, CDR2 SMNVEV (reference sequence). V was clipped by 7 bases and J by 0 bases; unmatched bases: 9. The CDR3 has 16 amino acids.

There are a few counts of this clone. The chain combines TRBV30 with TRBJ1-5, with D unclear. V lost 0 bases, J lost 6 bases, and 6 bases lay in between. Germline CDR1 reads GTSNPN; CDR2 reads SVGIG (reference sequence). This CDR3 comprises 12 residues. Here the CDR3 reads CAWSVGIQPQHF. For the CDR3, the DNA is TGTGCCTGGAGTGTAGGGATTCAGCCCCAGCATTTT.

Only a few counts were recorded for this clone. The CDR3 bases are TGTGCCAGCTCTCAGTACGACAGTGCCACCGGGGAGCTGTTTTTT. Translation gives CASSQYDSATGELFF. This chain joins TRBV18 and TRBJ2-2, with D perhaps matching TRBD1 (5 bases). The germline CDR1 and CDR2 sequences are KGHSH and LQKENI. This CDR3 region has 15 residues. The ends were cut back, 6 bases at V and 4 bases at J, with 15 bases in the middle.

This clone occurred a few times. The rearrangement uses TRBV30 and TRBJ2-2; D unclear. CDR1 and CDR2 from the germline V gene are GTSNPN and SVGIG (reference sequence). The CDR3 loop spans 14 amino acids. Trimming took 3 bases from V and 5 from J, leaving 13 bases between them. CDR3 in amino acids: CAWRAGRTTGELFF. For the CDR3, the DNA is TGTGCCTGGAGGGCAGGAAGGACGACCGGGGAGCTGTTTTTT.

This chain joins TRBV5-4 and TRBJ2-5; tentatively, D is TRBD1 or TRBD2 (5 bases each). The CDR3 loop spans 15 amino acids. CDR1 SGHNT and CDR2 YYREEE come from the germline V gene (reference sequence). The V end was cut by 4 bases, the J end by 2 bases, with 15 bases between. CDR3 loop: CASSPTGTVQETQYF. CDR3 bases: TGTGCCAGCAGCCCGACCGGGACCGTTCAAGAGACCCAGTACTTC.

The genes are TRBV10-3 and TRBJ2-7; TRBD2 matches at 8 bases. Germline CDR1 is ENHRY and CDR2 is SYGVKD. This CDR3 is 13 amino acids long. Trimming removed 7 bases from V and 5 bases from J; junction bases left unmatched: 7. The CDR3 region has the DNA TGTGCCATCATGGCCGGGGGGGCGAACGAGCAGTACTTC. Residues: CAIMAGGANEQYF.

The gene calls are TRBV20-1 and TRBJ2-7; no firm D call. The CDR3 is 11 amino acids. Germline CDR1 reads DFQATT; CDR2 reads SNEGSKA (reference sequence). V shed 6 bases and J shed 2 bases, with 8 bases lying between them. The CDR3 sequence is CSAFMAYEQYF. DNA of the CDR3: TGCAGTGCCTTCATGGCCTACGAGCAGTACTTC.

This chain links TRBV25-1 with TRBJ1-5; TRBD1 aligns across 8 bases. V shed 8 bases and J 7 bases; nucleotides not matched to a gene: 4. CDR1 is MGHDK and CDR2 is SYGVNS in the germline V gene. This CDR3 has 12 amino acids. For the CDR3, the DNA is TGTGCCAGCGGACAGGGAGGGCAGCCCCAGCATTTT. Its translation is CASGQGGQPQHF.

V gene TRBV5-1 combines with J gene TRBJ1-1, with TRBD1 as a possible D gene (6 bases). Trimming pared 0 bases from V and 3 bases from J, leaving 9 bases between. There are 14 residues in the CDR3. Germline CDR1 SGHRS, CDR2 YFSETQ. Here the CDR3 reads CASSLAQGHTEAFF. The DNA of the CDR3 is TGCGCCAGCAGCTTGGCACAGGGTCACACTGAAGCTTTCTTT.

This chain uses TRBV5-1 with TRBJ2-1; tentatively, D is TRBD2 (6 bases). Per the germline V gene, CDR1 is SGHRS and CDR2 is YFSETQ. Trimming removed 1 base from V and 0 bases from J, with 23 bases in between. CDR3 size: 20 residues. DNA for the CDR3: TGCGCCAGCAGCTTGTCGTCACAAAGGAGGGTCCCAAGCTCCTACAATGAGCAGTTCTTC. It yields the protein CASSLSSQRRVPSSYNEQFF. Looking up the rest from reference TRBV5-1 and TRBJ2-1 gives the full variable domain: KAGVTQTPRYLIKTRGQQVTLSCSPISGHRSVSWYQQTPGQGLQFLFEYFSETQRNKGNFPGRFSGRQFSNSRSEMNVSTLELGDSALYLCASSLSSQRRVPSSYNEQFFGPGTRLTVL.

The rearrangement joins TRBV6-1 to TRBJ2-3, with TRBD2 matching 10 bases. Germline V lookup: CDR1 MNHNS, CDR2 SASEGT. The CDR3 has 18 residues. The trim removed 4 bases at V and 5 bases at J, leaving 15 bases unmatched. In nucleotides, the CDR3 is TGTGCCAGCAGTGGAGCGGGGGGGCTCAAGGGGTCGGTAGATACGCAGTATTTT. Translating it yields CASSGAGGLKGSVDTQYF.

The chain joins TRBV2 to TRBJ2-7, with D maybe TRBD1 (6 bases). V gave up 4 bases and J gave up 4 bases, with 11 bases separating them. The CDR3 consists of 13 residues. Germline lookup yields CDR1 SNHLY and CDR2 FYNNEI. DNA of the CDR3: TGTGCCAGCAGTGCGAACAGGGAATACGAGCAGTACTTC. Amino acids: CASSANREYEQYF.

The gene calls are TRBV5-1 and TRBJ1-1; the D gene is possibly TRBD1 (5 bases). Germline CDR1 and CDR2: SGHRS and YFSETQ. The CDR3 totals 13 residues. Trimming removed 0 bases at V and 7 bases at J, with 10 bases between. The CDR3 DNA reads TGCGCCAGCAGCTTGGAACAGGTGAATGAAGCTTTCTTT. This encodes CASSLEQVNEAFF.

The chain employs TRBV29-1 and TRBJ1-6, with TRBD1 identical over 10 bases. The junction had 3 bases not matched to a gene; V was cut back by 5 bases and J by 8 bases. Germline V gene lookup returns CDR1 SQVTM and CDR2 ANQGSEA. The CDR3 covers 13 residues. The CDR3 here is CSVQTGGDSPLHF. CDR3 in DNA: TGCAGCGTTCAGACAGGGGGCGATTCACCCCTCCACTTT.

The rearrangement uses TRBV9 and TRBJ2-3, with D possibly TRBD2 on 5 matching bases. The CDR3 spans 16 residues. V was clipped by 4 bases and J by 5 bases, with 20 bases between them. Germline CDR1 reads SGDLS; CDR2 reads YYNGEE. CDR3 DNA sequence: TGTGCCAGCAGCCAGAGGAACGGGGTCTCCAGAGATACGCAGTATTTT. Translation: CASSQRNGVSRDTQYF.

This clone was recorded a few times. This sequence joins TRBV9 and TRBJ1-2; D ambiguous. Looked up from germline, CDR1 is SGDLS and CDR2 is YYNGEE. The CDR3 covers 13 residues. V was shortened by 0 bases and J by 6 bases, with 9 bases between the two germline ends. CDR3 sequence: CASSVGGENGYTF. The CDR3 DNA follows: TGTGCCAGCAGCGTAGGCGGAGAGAATGGCTACACCTTC.

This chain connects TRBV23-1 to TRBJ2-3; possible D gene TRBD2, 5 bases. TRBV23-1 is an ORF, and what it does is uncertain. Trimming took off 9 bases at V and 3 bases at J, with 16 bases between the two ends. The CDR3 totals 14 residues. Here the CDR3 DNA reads TGCGCCAGTAACCACGGGGAAAGGACAGATACGCAGTATTTT. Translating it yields CASNHGERTDTQYF.

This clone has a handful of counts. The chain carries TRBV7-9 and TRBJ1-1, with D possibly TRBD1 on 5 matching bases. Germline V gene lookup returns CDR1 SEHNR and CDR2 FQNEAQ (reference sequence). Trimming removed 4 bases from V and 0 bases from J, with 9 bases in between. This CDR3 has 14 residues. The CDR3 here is CASSSRGMNTEAFF. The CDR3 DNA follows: TGTGCCAGCAGCTCGAGGGGTATGAACACTGAAGCTTTCTTT. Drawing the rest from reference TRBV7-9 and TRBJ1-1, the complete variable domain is DTGVSQNPRHKITKRGQNVTFRCDPISEHNRLYWYRQTLGQGPEFLTYFQNEAQLEKSRLLSDRFSAERPKGSFSTLEIQRTEQGDSAMYLCASSSRGMNTEAFFGQGTRLTVV.

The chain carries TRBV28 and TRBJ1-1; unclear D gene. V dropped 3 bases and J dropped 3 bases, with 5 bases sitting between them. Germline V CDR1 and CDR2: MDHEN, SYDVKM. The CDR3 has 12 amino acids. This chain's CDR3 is CASSFLHTEAFF. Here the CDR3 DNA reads TGTGCCAGCAGTTTTTTACACACTGAAGCTTTCTTT.

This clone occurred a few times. This CDR3 is CASSVERAETQYF. The DNA of the CDR3 is TGTGCCAGCAGTGTTGAGCGGGCGGAGACCCAGTACTTC. The rearrangement joins TRBV2 to TRBJ2-5; D possibly corresponds to TRBD2 (6 bases). The germline V gene has CDR1 SNHLY and CDR2 FYNNEI. This CDR3 comprises 13 residues. V lost 4 bases to trimming and J lost 5 bases, with 11 bases between them.

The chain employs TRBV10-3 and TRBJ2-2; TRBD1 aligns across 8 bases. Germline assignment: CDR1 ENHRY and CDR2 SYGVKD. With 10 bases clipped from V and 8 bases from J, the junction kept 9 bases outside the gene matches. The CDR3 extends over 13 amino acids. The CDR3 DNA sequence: TGTGCCAACTCGTTGGACAGGGAAGGGGAGCTGTTTTTT. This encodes CANSLDREGELFF.

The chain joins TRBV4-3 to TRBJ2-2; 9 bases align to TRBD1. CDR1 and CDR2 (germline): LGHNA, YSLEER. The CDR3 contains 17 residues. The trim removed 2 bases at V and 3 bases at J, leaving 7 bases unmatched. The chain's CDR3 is CASSQIGTGKDTGELFF. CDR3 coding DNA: TGCGCCAGCAGCCAAATAGGGACAGGGAAAGACACCGGGGAGCTGTTTTTT.

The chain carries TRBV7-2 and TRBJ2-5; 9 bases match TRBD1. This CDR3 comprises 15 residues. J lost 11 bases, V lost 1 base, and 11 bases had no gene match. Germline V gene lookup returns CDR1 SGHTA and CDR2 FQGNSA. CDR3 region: CASSLDVGQGSSQYF. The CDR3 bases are TGTGCCAGCAGCTTAGATGTCGGACAGGGGAGTTCACAGTACTTC.

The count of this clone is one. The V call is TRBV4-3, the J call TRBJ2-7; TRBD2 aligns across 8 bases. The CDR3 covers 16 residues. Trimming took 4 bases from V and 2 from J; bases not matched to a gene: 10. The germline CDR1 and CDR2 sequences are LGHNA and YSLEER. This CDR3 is CASSREGLAGTYEQYF. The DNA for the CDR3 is TGCGCCAGCAGCCGAGAGGGTCTAGCGGGCACCTACGAGCAGTACTTC.

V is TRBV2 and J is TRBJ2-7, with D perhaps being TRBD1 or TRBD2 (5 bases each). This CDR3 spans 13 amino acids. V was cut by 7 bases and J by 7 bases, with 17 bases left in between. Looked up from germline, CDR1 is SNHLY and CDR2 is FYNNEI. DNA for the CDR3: TGTGCCAGCATCCTTCAGGGACGGGGTGAGCAGTACTTC. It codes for CASILQGRGEQYF.